This entry is about one T cell receptor beta chain. The antigen is not known. This CDR3 comprises 15 residues. Per germline, CDR1 SGHDN and CDR2 FVKESK. Trimming took 3 bases from V and 0 from J; bases not matched to a gene: 3. This sample was taken from a study of cytomegalovirus exposure and HLA in healthy donors. Study-wide findings and caveats: Rare sequences made up most TCRs, while some public TCRs were found in many donors. The classifier, whose performance was assessed in both the original and validation cohorts, reportedly diagnosed cytomegalovirus status with high specificity and sensitivity.

Profiling relied on immunoSEQ multiplex PCR, and the TCRdb table lists in-frame clones only, not all of them. The table lists 230,000 or so clones, around 88% of them singletons. The clonotype comes from a woman between 18 and 29 years old in good health and CMV-seronegative. The chain recombines TRBV14 with TRBJ2-3; 7 bases align to TRBD2. The sequenced material came from PBMCs. CDR3 sequence (DNA): TGTGCCAGCAGCCACGGGGGGACTAGCACAGATACGCAGTATTTT. This sequence encodes CASSHGGTSTDTQYF. The full variable domain, rest sourced from reference TRBV14 and TRBJ2-3, is EAGVTQFPSHSVIEKGQTVTLRCDPISGHDNLYWYRRVMGKEIKFLLHFVKESKQDESGMPNNRFLAERTGGTYSTLKVQPAELEDSGVYFCASSHGGTSTDTQYFGPGTRLTVL.